The 4 T cell receptor beta chains below all came from one sample that was sequenced in a study of blood T cell repertoires in COVID-19. Clones were sequenced by immunoSEQ multiplex PCR, and TCRdb holds only the in-frame ones, with some missing. Altogether 490,000 or so clones are present, 70% to 90% being singletons, with the ten largest covering over 1.5%. The sample comprised PBMCs or T cells enriched from blood (not recorded which). The receptor set was obtained from a woman aged 40 to 50 who had recovered from COVID-19.

This clone was counted a single time. The chain links TRBV27 to TRBJ2-3; tentative D call: TRBD1 (6 bases). Germline loops: CDR1 MNHEY, CDR2 SMNVEV (reference sequence). Between the trimmed V and J ends, which lost 6 bases and 0 bases, there was a span of 13 bases. The CDR3 sequence is 15 residues long. CDR3 protein: CASSWGGQSTDTQYF. DNA of the CDR3: TGTGCCAGCAGCTGGGGCGGACAGAGCACAGATACGCAGTATTTT.

The rearrangement links TRBV30 to TRBJ1-6, with D tentatively TRBD1 (5 bases). There are 15 residues in the CDR3. CDR1 and CDR2 (germline): GTSNPN, SVGIG (reference sequence). The V gene lost 4 bases and the J gene lost 9 bases, with 19 bases spanning the gap. CDR3 nucleotides: TGTGCCTGGACCACGAATAGGGGCAATTTTTCACCCCTCCACTTT. This codes for CAWTTNRGNFSPLHF.

At least ten counts were recorded for this clone. The CDR3 DNA follows: TGTGCCAGCAGAACAGGGAACTATGGCTACACCTTC. This codes for CASRTGNYGYTF. The chain carries TRBV6-1 and TRBJ1-2; D is perhaps TRBD1 (6 bases). The CDR3 totals 12 residues. V lost 6 bases and J 2 bases, leaving 7 bases between the germline ends. Looked up from germline, CDR1 is MNHNS and CDR2 is SASEGT.

V usage is TRBV11-2 and J usage is TRBJ1-1, with TRBD1 matching over 9 bases. Germline lookup yields CDR1 SGHAT and CDR2 FQNNGV. Trimming removed 1 base from V and 4 bases from J; junction bases left unmatched: 7. CDR3 length: 16 amino acids. CDR3 coding DNA: TGTGCCAGCAGCTTAGTAACAGGGGGCTTTTTCACTGAAGCTTTCTTT. Protein: CASSLVTGGFFTEAFF. The full variable domain, its missing parts supplied by reference TRBV11-2 and TRBJ1-1, is EAGVAQSPRYKIIEKRQSVAFWCNPISGHATLYWYQQILGQGPKLLIQFQNNGVVDDSQLPKDRFSAERLKGVDSTLKIQPAKLEDSAVYLCASSLVTGGFFTEAFFGQGTRLTVV.